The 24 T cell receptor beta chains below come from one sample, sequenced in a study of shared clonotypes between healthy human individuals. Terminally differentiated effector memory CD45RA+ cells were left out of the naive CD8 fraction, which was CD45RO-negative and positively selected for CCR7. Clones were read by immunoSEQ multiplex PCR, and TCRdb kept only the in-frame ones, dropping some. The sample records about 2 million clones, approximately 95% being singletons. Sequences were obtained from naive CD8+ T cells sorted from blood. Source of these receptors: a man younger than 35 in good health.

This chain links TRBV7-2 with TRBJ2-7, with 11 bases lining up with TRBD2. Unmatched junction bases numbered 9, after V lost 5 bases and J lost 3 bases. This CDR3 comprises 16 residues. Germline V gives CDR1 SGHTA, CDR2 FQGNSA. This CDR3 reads CASSLELAGVDYEQYF. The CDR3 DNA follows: TGTGCCAGCAGCCTCGAACTAGCGGGGGTTGACTACGAGCAGTACTTC.

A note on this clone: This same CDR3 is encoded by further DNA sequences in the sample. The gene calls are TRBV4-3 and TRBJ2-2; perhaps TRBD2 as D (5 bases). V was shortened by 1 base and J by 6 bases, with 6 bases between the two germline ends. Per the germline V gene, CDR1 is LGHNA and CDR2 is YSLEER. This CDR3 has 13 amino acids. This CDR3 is CASSQVEAGELFF. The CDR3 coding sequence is TGCGCCAGCAGCCAAGTGGAGGCCGGGGAGCTGTTTTTT.

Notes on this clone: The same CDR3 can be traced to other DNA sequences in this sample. CDR3 residues: CASSGTGYSDEQYF. CDR3 sequence (DNA): TGTGCCAGCAGCGGGACAGGGTACTCTGACGAGCAGTACTTC. The chain employs TRBV2 and TRBJ2-7; 9 nucleotides line up with TRBD1. Unmatched junction bases numbered 8, after V lost 6 bases and J lost 5 bases. CDR3 length equals 14 residues. Germline CDR1 and CDR2: SNHLY and FYNNEI.

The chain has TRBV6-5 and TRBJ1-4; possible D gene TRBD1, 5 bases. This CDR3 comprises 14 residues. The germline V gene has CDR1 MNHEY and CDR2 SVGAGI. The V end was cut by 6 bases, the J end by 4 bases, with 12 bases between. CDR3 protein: CASRGPGGNEKLFF. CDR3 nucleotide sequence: TGTGCCAGCAGGGGCCCCGGGGGTAATGAAAAACTGTTTTTT.

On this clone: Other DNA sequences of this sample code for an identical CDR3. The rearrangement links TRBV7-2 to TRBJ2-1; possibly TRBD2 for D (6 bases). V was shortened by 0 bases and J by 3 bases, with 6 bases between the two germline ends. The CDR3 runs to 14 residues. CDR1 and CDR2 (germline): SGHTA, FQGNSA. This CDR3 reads CASSLAGGYNEQFF. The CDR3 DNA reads TGTGCCAGCAGCTTAGCGGGAGGCTACAATGAGCAGTTCTTC.

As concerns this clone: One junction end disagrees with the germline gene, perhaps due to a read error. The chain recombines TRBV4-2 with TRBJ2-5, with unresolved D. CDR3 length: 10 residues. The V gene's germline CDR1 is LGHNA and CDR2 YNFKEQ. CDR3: CATTQEAQYF. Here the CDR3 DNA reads TGTGCCACCACACAAGAGGCCCAGTACTTC.

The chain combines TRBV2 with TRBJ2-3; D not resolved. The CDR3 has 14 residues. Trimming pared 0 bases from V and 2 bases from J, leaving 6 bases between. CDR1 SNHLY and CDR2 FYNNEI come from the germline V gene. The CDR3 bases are TGTGCCAGCAGTGAAGCGACGAACACAGATACGCAGTATTTT. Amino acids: CASSEATNTDTQYF.

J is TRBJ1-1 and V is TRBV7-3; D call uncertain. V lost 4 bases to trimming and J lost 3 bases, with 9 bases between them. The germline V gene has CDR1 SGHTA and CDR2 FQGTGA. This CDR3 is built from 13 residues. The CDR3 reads CASSYLGDTEAFF. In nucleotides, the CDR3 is TGTGCCAGCAGCTACCTCGGGGACACTGAAGCTTTCTTT.

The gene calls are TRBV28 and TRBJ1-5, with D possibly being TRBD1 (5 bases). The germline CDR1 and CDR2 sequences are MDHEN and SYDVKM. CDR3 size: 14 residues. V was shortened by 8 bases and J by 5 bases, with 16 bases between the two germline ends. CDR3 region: CASGVGLGDQPQHF. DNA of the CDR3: TGTGCCAGCGGGGTGGGGCTAGGCGATCAGCCCCAGCATTTT.

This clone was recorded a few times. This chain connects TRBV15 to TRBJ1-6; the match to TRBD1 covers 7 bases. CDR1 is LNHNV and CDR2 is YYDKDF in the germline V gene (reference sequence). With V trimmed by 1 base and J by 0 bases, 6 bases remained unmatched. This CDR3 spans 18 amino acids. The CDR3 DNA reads TGTGCCACCAGCAGAGGGACAGGACCCAGCTCCTATAATTCACCCCTCCACTTT. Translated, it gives CATSRGTGPSSYNSPLHF.

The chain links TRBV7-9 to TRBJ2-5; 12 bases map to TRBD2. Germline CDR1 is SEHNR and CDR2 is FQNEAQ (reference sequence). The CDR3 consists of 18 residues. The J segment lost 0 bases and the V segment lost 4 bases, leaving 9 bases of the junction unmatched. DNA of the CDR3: TGTGCCAGCAGCTCTGCCGGGACTAGCGGGTGGTACCAAGAGACCCAGTACTTC. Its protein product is CASSSAGTSGWYQETQYF.

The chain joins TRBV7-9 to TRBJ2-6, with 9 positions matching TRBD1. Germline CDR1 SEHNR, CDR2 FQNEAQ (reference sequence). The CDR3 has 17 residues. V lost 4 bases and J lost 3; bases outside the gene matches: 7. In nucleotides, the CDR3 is TGTGCCAGCAGCTCCCGGACAGGGGAAGGTGGGGCCAACGTCCTGACTTTC. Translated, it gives CASSSRTGEGGANVLTF.

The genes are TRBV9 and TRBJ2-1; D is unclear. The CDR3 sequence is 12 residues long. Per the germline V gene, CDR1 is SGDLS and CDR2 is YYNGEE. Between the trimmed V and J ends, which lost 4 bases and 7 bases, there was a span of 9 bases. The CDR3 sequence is CASSTVENEQFF. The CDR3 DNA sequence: TGTGCCAGCAGCACTGTGGAAAATGAGCAGTTCTTC.

CDR3 sequence (DNA): TGTGCCAGCAGTAACATAAGGGACGGTGCCTACGAGCAGTACTTC. It specifies CASSNIRDGAYEQYF. The chain uses TRBV6-6 and TRBJ2-7, with D possibly called TRBD1 or TRBD2 (5 bases each). CDR3 length: 15 amino acids. CDR1 and CDR2 (germline): MNHNY, SVGAGI (reference sequence). Trimming stripped 5 bases from V and 2 bases from J, with 16 bases between.

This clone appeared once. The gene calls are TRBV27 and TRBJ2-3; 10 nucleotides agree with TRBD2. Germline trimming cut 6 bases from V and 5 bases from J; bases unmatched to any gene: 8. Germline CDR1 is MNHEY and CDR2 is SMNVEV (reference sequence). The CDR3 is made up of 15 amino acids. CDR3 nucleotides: TGTGCCAGCAGCTCGCTAGCGGGAGTAGTAGATACGCAGTATTTT. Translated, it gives CASSSLAGVVDTQYF.

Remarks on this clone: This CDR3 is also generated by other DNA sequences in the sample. The CDR3 loop is CASSLTGGYEQYF. The DNA for the CDR3 is TGCGCCAGCAGCTTGACAGGCGGCTACGAGCAGTACTTC. The chain uses TRBV5-1 and TRBJ2-7; tentative D call: TRBD1 (5 bases). The CDR3 loop spans 13 amino acids. The germline CDR1 and CDR2 sequences are SGHRS and YFSETQ. V was clipped by 1 base and J by 3 bases, with 8 bases between them. The variable domain in full, completed from reference TRBV5-1 and TRBJ2-7, reads KAGVTQTPRYLIKTRGQQVTLSCSPISGHRSVSWYQQTPGQGLQFLFEYFSETQRNKGNFPGRFSGRQFSNSRSEMNVSTLELGDSALYLCASSLTGGYEQYFGPGTRLTVT.

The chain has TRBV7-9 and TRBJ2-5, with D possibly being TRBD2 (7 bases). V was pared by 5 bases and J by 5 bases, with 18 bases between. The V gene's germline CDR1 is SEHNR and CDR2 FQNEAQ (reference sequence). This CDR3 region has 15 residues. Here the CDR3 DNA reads TGTGCCAGCAGCCTCATGGGGGGGGCGCGTGAGACCCAGTACTTC. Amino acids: CASSLMGGARETQYF.

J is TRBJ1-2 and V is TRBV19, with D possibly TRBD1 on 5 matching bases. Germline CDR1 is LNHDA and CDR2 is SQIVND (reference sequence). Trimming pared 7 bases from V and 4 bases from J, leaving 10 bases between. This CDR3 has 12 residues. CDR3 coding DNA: TGTGCCAGTAAGCGGGGGAGCTATGGCTACACCTTC. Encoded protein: CASKRGSYGYTF.

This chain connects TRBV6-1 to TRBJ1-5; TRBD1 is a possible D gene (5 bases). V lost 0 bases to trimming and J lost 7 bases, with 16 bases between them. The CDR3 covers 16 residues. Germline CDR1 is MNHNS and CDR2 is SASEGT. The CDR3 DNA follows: TGTGCCAGCAGTGAAGCGATCCGGGGGTTTCTACAGCCCCAGCATTTT. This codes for CASSEAIRGFLQPQHF.

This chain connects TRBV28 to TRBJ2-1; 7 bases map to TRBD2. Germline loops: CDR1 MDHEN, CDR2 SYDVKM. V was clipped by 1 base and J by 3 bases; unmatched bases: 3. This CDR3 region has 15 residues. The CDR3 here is CASSLSRGGYNEQFF. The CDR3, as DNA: TGTGCCAGCAGTTTATCTCGCGGGGGCTACAATGAGCAGTTCTTC. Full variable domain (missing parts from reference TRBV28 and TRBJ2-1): DVKVTQSSRYLVKRTGEKVFLECVQDMDHENMFWYRQDPGLGLRLIYFSYDVKMKEKGDIPEGYSVSREKKERFSLILESASTNQTSMYLCASSLSRGGYNEQFFGPGTRLTVL.

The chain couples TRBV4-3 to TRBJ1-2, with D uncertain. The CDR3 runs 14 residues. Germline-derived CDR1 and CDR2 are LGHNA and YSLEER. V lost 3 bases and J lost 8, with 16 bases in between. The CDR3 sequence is CASSHVEGREGYTF. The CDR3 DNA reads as TGCGCCAGCAGCCATGTAGAGGGTAGGGAGGGCTACACCTTC.

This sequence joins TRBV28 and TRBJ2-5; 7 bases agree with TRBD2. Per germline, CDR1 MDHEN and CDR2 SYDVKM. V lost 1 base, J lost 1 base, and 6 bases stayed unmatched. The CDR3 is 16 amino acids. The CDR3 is CASSLYGSGVQETQYF. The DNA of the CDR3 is TGTGCCAGCAGTTTATATGGGAGCGGGGTCCAAGAGACCCAGTACTTC.

CDR3 in amino acids: CASSESGTNYGYTF. The DNA of the CDR3 is TGTGCCAGCAGCGAATCCGGGACAAACTATGGCTACACCTTC. This chain uses TRBV7-2 with TRBJ1-2, with D tentatively TRBD1 (6 bases). Trimming took off 5 bases at V and 2 bases at J, with 12 bases between the two ends. The germline gives CDR1 SGHTA, CDR2 FQGNSA. The CDR3 runs to 14 residues.

The CDR3 DNA sequence: TGTGCCAGCAGTTATGGGGGTGAAGCTTTCTTT. Translating gives CASSYGGEAFF. The gene calls are TRBV6-1 and TRBJ1-1, with a tentative D call TRBD1 (5 bases). Germline lookup yields CDR1 MNHNS and CDR2 SASEGT. The CDR3 has 11 residues. The germline V and J ends were trimmed by 5 bases and 7 bases, with 8 bases remaining between them.